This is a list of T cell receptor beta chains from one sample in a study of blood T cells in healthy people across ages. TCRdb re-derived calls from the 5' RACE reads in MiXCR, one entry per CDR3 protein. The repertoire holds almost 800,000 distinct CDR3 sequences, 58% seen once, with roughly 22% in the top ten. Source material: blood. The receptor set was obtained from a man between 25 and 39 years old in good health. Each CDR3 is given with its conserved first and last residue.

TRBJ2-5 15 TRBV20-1 CSARETSAIKETQYF
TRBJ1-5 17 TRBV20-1 CSANRGAGEWGNQPQHF
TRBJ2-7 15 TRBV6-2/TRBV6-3 CASSYQGVSSNEQYF
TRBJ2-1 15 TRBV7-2 CAGSLSGQEYNEQFF
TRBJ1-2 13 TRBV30 CAWIGVSAYGYTF
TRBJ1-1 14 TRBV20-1 CSAISGIMNTEAFF
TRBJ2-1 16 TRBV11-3 CASSLAGQGAIYEQFF
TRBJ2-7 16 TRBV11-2 CASSFRTSGVSYEQYF
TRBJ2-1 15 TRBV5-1 CASARPRGDRNEQFF
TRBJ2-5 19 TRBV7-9 CASIPSALAGVVVQETQYF
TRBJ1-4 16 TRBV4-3 CASSQDPREGWEKLFF
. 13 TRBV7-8 CASSQSGSYEQYF
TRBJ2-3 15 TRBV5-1 CASSPTMGGTDTQYF
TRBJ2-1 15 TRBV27 CASSQGIRQGYEQFF
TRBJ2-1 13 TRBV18 CASSLTQNNEQFF
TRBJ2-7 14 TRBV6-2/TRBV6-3 CASSPDRAVYEQYF
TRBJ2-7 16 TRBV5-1 CASSIGGTAANYEQYF
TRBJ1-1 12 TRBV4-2 CASSQGDGEAFF
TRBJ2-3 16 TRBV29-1 CSVEVGGRGATDTQYF
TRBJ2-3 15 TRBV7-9 CASSLTSTSTDTQYF
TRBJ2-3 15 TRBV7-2 CASSPRQTGGDTQYF
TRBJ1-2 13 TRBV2 CASENRGMGGYTF
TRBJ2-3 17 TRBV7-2 CASSPGAGGPGSQPQYF
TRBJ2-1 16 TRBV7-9 CASSPTRDRWDNEQFF
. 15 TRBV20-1 CSATGTSGRDYEQYF
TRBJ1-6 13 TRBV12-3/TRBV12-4 CANTGSKSTPLHF
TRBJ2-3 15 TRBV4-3 CASSQDVQVADTQYF
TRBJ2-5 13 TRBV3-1 CASSPRGFGTQYF
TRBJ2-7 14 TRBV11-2 CASTRGSVSYEQYF
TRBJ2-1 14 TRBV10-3 CAISGTREYNEQFF
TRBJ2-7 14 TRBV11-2 CASSRGHSSYEQYF
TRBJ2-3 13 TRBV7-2 CASSLEKRDTQYF
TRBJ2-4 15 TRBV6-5 CASSYSPGPQYIQYF
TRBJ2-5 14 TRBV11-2 CASSLSGWGETQYF
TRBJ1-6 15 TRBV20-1 CSARINGQNNSPLHF
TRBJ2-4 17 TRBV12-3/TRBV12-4 CASSLARDSRAKNIQYF
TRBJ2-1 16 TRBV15 CATSRVRGSSYNEQFF
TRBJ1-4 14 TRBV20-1 CSARTGGKGEKLFF
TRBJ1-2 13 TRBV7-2 CASSPYRGGGYTF
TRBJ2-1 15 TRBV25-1 CASSDAIAGHNEQFF
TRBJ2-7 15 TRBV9 CASSTRTGSMGEQYF
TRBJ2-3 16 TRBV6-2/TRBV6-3 CASSQPRDRGTDTQYF